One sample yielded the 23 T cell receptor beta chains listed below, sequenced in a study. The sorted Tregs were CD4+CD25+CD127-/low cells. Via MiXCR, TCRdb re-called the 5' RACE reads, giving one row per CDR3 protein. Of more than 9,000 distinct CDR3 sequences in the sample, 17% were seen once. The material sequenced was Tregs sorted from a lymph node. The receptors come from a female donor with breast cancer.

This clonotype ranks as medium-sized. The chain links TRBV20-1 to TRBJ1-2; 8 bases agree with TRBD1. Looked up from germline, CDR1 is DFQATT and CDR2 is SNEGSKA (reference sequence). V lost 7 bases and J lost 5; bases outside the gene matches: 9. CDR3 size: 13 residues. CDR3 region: CSVTGGDLYGYTF. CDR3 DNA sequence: TGCAGTGTCACAGGGGGGGACCTATATGGCTACACCTTC.

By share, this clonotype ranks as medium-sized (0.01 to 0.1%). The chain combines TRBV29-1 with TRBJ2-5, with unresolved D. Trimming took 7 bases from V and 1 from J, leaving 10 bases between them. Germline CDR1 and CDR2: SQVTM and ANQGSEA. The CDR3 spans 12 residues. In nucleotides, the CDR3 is TGCAGCGCATCAGGACCCCAAGAGACCCAGTACTTC. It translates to CSASGPQETQYF. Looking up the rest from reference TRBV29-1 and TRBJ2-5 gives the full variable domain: SAVISQKPSRDICQRGTSLTIQCQVDSQVTMMFWYRQQPGQSLTLIATANQGSEATYESGFVIDKFPISRPNLTFSTLTVSNMSPEDSSIYLCSASGPQETQYFGPGTRLLVL.

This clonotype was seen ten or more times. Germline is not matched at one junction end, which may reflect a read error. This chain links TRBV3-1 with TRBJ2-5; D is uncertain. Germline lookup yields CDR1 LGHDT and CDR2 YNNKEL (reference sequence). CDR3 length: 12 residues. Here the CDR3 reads CASSSNAASFNF. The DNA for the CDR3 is TGTGCCAGCAGCTCGAACGCGGCCTCATTCAACTTC.

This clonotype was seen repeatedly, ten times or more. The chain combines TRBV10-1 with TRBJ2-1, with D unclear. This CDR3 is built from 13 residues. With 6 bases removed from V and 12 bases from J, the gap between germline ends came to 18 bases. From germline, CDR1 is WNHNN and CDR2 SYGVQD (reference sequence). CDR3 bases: TGCGCCAGCAGCAGCCCCAGGTCGGCAGGGCAGTTCTTC. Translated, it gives CASSSPRSAGQFF.

This CDR3 reads CSASGTSGIASDTQYF. CDR3 bases: TGCAGTGCTTCCGGGACTAGCGGGATTGCATCAGATACGCAGTATTTT. The chain has TRBV20-1 and TRBJ2-3, with 13 bases that match TRBD2. The CDR3 sequence is 16 residues long. V shed 5 bases, J shed 4 bases, and the junction held 9 bases outside the gene matches. CDR1 is DFQATT, CDR2 SNEGSKA, per germline (reference sequence).

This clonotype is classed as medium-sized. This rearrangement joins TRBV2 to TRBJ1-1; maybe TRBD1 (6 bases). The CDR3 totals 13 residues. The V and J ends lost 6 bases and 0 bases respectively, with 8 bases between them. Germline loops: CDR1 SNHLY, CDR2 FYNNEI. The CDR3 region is CASSAGVNTEAFF. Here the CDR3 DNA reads TGTGCCAGCAGCGCAGGGGTGAACACTGAAGCTTTCTTT.

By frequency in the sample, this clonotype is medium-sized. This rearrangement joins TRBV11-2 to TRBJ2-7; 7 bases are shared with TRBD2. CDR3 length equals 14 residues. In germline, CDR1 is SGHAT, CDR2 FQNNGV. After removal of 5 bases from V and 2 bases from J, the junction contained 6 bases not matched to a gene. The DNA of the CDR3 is TGTGCCAGCAGCCGCAGGGAGGGGACCTACGAGCAGTACTTC. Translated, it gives CASSRREGTYEQYF.

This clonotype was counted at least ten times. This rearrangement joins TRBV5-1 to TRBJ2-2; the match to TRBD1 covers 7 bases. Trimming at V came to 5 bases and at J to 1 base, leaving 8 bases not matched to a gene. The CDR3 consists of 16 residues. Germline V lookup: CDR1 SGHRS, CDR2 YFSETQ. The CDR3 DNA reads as TGCGCCAGCAGGGAACCGGGACAGATGAACACCGGGGAGCTGTTTTTT. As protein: CASREPGQMNTGELFF. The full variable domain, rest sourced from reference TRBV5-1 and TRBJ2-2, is KAGVTQTPRYLIKTRGQQVTLSCSPISGHRSVSWYQQTPGQGLQFLFEYFSETQRNKGNFPGRFSGRQFSNSRSEMNVSTLELGDSALYLCASREPGQMNTGELFFGEGSRLTVL.

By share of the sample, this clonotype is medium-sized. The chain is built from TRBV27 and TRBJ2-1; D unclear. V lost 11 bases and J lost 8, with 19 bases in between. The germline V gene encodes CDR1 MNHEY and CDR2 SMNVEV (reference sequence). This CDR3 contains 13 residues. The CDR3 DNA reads TGTGCCTGCCGTGCGGTGGGTGTAGATGAGCAGTTCTTC. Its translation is CACRAVGVDEQFF.

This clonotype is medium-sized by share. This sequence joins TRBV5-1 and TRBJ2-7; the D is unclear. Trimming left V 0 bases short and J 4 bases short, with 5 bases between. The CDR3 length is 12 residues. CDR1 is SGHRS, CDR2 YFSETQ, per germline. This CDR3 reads CASSLEGYEQYF. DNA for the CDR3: TGCGCCAGCAGCTTGGAAGGGTACGAGCAGTACTTC.

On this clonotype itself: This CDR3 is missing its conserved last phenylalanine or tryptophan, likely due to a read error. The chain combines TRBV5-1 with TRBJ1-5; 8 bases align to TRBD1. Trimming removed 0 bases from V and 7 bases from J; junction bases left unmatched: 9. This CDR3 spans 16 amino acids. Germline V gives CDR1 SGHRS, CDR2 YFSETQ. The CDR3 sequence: CASSLGGTGGYQPQHC. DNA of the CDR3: TGCGCCAGCAGCTTGGGAGGTACAGGGGGGTACCAGCCCCAGCATTGT.

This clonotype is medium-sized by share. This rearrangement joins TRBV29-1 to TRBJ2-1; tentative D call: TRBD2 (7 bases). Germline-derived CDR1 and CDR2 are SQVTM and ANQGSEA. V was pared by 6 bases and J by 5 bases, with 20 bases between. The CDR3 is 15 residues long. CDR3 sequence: CSVPGGAGHNNEQFF. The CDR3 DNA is TGCAGCGTCCCTGGGGGGGCGGGACACAACAATGAGCAGTTCTTC.

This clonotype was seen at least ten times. The CDR3 sequence is CASSRDRNTEAFF. The DNA of the CDR3 is TGCGCCAGCAGCAGGGACAGGAACACTGAAGCTTTCTTT. The chain carries TRBV5-1 and TRBJ1-1; 7 bases are a match to TRBD1. The germline gives CDR1 SGHRS, CDR2 YFSETQ. With 4 bases clipped from V and 1 base from J, the junction kept 1 base outside the gene matches. The CDR3 has 13 amino acids.

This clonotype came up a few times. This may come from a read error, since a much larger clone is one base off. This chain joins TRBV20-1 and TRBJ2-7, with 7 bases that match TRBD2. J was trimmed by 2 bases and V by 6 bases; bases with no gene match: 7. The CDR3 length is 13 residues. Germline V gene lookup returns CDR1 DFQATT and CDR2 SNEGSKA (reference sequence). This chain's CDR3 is CSAPLGTTYEQYF. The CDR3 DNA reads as TGCAGTGCCCCACTGGGGACTACCTACGAGCAGTACTTC.

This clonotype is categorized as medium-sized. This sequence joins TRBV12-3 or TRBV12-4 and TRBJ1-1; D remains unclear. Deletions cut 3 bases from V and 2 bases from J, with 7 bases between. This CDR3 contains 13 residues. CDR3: CASSLARNTEAFF. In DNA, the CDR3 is TGTGCCAGCAGTTTGGCAAGAAACACTGAAGCTTTCTTT.

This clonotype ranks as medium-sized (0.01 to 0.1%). DNA of the CDR3: TGTGCCAGCACCCCGGGACACATGAACACTGAAGCTTTCTTT. Encoded protein: CASTPGHMNTEAFF. The gene calls are TRBV12-3 or TRBV12-4 and TRBJ1-1; tentative D call: TRBD1 (6 bases). The CDR3 totals 14 residues. Between the trimmed V and J ends, which lost 7 bases and 0 bases, there was a span of 12 bases.

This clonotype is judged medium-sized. For the CDR3, the DNA is TGCAGCGTAGACTACCGGGCTAGCGGCACAGATACGCAGTATTTT. It yields the protein CSVDYRASGTDTQYF. J is TRBJ2-3 and V is TRBV29-1; possibly TRBD2 for D (6 bases). Trimming stripped 6 bases from V and 1 base from J, with 17 bases between. The CDR3 extends over 15 amino acids. In germline, CDR1 is SQVTM, CDR2 ANQGSEA.

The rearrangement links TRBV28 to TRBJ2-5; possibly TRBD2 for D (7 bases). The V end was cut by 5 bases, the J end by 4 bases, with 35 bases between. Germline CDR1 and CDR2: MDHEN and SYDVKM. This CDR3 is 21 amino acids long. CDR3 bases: TGTGCCAGCAGTCACCACCCGGGGGGCGGCAGGACACCTGAGGAGGGAGAGACCCAGTACTTC. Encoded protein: CASSHHPGGGRTPEEGETQYF.

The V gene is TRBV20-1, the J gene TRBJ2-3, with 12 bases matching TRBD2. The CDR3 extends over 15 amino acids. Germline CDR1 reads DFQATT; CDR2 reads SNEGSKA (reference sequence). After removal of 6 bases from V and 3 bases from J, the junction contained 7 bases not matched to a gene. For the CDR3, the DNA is TGCAGTGCCCTGACTAGCGGGGGCCCGACAGATACGCAGTATTTT. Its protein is CSALTSGGPTDTQYF.

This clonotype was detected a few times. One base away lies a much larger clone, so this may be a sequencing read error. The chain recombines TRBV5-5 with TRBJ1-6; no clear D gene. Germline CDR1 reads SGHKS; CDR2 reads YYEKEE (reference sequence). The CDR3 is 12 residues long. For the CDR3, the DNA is TGTGCCTGCAGCAATTGGAATTCACCCCTCCACTTT. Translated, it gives CACSNWNSPLHF.

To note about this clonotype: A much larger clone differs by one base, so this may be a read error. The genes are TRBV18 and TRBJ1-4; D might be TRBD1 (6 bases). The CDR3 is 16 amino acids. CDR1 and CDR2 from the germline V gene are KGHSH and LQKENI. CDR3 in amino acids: CTSSPTPQGINEKLFF. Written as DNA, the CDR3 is TGTACCAGCTCACCAACCCCACAGGGAATTAATGAAAAACTGTTTTTT.

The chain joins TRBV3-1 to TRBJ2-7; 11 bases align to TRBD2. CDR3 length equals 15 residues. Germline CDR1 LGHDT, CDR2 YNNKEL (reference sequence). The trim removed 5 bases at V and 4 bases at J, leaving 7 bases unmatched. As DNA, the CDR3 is TGTGCCAGCAGCTTGGAGGCTAGCGGGGGGTACGAGCAGTACTTC. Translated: CASSLEASGGYEQYF.

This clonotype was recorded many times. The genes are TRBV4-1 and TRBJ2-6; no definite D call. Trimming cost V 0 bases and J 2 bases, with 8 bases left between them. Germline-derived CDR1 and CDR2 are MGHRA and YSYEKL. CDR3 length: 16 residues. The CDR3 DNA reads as TGCGCCAGCAGCCAAGAGTCTGGAGCTGGGGCCAACGTCCTGACTTTC. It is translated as CASSQESGAGANVLTF.